Each of the 32 T cell receptor beta chains below was sequenced from the same sample in a study of cytomegalovirus exposure and HLA in healthy donors listed by TCRdb under 2017. The method behind the library was the immunoSEQ multiplex PCR assay. A mixture of 60 forward primers for TCR Vbeta segments and 13 reverse primers for TCR Jbeta segments was used in the multiplex PCR. TCRdb's version of the immuneACCESS table is confined to in-frame rearrangements and falls short of the full clone set. An unresolved V gene accounts for under half of the shortfall where checked; the remainder is of unknown origin. In this sample the table shows some 130,000 clones, just under 80% of which occur a single time. Clones ranked in the top ten supply 0.95% to 1.4% of the sample. Sequenced material: PBMCs. The receptors stem from a male donor in good health and CMV-seronegative.

The rearrangement links TRBV27 to TRBJ2-7; the match to TRBD2 covers 7 bases. This CDR3 is 15 amino acids long. Per germline, CDR1 MNHEY and CDR2 SMNVEV (reference sequence). V lost 2 bases, J lost 0 bases, and 4 bases stayed unmatched. The CDR3 here is CASSLGGDLSYEQYF. The CDR3 bases are TGTGCCAGCAGTTTAGGGGGGGACCTCTCCTACGAGCAGTACTTC.

At least ten counts were recorded for this clone. The V gene is TRBV11-2, the J gene TRBJ1-1; possible D gene TRBD1, 5 bases. CDR3 size: 15 residues. The germline V gene encodes CDR1 SGHAT and CDR2 FQNNGV. The ends were cut back, 2 bases at V and 5 bases at J, with 15 bases in the middle. The CDR3 loop reads CASSLSGGGRTEAFF. Written as DNA, the CDR3 is TGTGCCAGCAGCTTAAGCGGGGGAGGTAGGACTGAAGCTTTCTTT.

V gene TRBV30 combines with J gene TRBJ1-4; 11 bases line up with TRBD1. With V trimmed by 0 bases and J by 3 bases, 6 bases remained unmatched. Germline CDR1 is GTSNPN and CDR2 is SVGIG (reference sequence). The CDR3 spans 17 residues. Written as DNA, the CDR3 is TGTGCCTGGAGTGTAGGGGACAGGGGGTCGGCTAATGAAAAACTGTTTTTT. This encodes CAWSVGDRGSANEKLFF.

This clone has just a few counts. The rearrangement joins TRBV5-6 to TRBJ2-7; no clear D. Germline V CDR1 and CDR2: SGHDT, YYEEEE. Trimming cost V 0 bases and J 7 bases, with 11 bases left between them. The CDR3 has 13 amino acids. The CDR3 DNA reads TGTGCCAGCAGCTTGGACACAGTCTGGGAGCAGTACTTC. Translating gives CASSLDTVWEQYF.

The V gene is TRBV19, the J gene TRBJ1-3; TRBD1 matches at 9 bases. Germline V CDR1 and CDR2: LNHDA, SQIVND (reference sequence). The CDR3 sequence is 16 residues long. Trimming at V came to 7 bases and at J to 3 bases, leaving 10 bases not matched to a gene. The CDR3 DNA is TGTGCCAGTACCTCTACCGGGACAGGGTTTGGAAACACCATATATTTT. Amino acids: CASTSTGTGFGNTIYF.

This sequence joins TRBV25-1 and TRBJ1-6; no reliable D call. With 4 bases removed from V and 4 bases from J, the gap between germline ends came to 8 bases. Germline CDR1 and CDR2: MGHDK and SYGVNS. This CDR3 comprises 14 residues. CDR3 protein: CASSVTIYNSPLHF. CDR3 sequence (DNA): TGTGCCAGCAGTGTGACAATTTATAATTCACCCCTCCACTTT.

The V gene is TRBV27, the J gene TRBJ2-1; 7 bases fit TRBD1. The CDR3 runs 13 residues. The germline CDR1 and CDR2 sequences are MNHEY and SMNVEV (reference sequence). V was clipped by 3 bases and J by 9 bases; unmatched bases: 5. The CDR3 protein is CASSFRQGSEQFF. CDR3 coding DNA: TGTGCCAGCAGTTTCAGACAGGGCAGTGAGCAGTTCTTC.

This clone has only a few counts. The CDR3 nucleotides read TGTGCCAGCAGCTTTATGACTATCGGGGGCTACACCTTC. Encoded protein: CASSFMTIGGYTF. V usage is TRBV7-8 and J usage is TRBJ1-2, with D unclear. The CDR3 is made up of 13 amino acids. Germline CDR1 and CDR2: SGHVS and FQNEAQ. Trimming removed 3 bases at V and 8 bases at J, with 13 bases between.

This chain joins TRBV29-1 and TRBJ2-5, with TRBD1 matching over 7 bases. TRBJ2-7 matches the DNA end more closely, so the J call is doubtful. The CDR3 spans 13 residues. CDR1 SQVTM and CDR2 ANQGSEA come from the germline V gene. The CDR3 reads CSVEGQSSYEQYF. CDR3 nucleotide sequence: TGCAGCGTTGAGGGACAGAGCTCCTACGAGCAGTACTTC.

This clone was detected only once. The chain is built from TRBV28 and TRBJ1-2; TRBD1 matches 8 bases. Germline loops: CDR1 MDHEN, CDR2 SYDVKM. The CDR3 totals 13 residues. V lost 10 bases, J lost 5 bases, and 9 bases stayed unmatched. The DNA for the CDR3 is TGTGCCACCCGGACAGGGAAGGATTATGGCTACACCTTC. It translates to CATRTGKDYGYTF.

This chain links TRBV7-6 with TRBJ2-1; perhaps TRBD1 as D (6 bases). Per germline, CDR1 SGHVS and CDR2 FNYEAQ. The CDR3 covers 14 residues. Trimming pared 2 bases from V and 6 bases from J, leaving 11 bases between. DNA of the CDR3: TGTGCCAGCAGCTTACGTCCACAGGGCAATGAGCAGTTCTTC. Its protein is CASSLRPQGNEQFF.

The chain links TRBV5-1 to TRBJ2-3, with D maybe TRBD1 (6 bases). Trimming shortened V by 2 bases and J by 0 bases, and 10 bases separated the two germline ends. The CDR3 is 15 residues long. Germline CDR1 reads SGHRS; CDR2 reads YFSETQ. CDR3: CASSFSGVSTDTQYF. The CDR3 DNA follows: TGCGCCAGCAGCTTCTCAGGGGTGAGCACAGATACGCAGTATTTT.

The V and J genes are TRBV13 and TRBJ2-5, with D possibly TRBD2 on 7 matching bases. V lost 1 base to trimming and J lost 5 bases, with 17 bases between them. The germline gives CDR1 PRHDT, CDR2 FYEKMQ (reference sequence). The CDR3 is 16 residues long. CDR3 region: CASSLAGSGGRETQYF. The CDR3 region has the DNA TGTGCCAGCAGCTTAGCCGGTTCGGGGGGCCGGGAGACCCAGTACTTC.

The chain employs TRBV7-2 and TRBJ2-5; the match to TRBD2 covers 12 bases. Germline V lookup: CDR1 SGHTA, CDR2 FQGNSA. The junction had 4 bases not matched to a gene; V was cut back by 5 bases and J by 3 bases. This CDR3 comprises 15 residues. CDR3 bases: TGTGCCAGCAGCCGCCGGACTAGCGGGGAAGAGACCCAGTACTTC. Encoded protein: CASSRRTSGEETQYF.

The chain recombines TRBV6-5 with TRBJ1-5; 8 positions agree with TRBD1. The CDR3 has 15 amino acids. V trimming: 5 bases; J trimming: 2 bases; junction bases outside the gene matches: 5. Germline V gene lookup returns CDR1 MNHEY and CDR2 SVGAGI. The CDR3 DNA reads TGTGCCAGCAGTCTCCCGGGACAGGGCAATCAGCCCCAGCATTTT. Translation: CASSLPGQGNQPQHF.

The chain recombines TRBV20-1 with TRBJ2-3, with a tentative D call TRBD2 (5 bases). In germline, CDR1 is DFQATT, CDR2 SNEGSKA (reference sequence). The CDR3 is made up of 11 amino acids. Between the trimmed V and J ends, which lost 3 bases and 4 bases, there was a span of 5 bases. The CDR3 loop reads CSASGADTQYF. In DNA form, the CDR3 reads TGCAGTGCTAGCGGGGCAGATACGCAGTATTTT.

The rearrangement uses TRBV14 and TRBJ2-7; weak D call: TRBD2 (5 bases). Germline values: CDR1 SGHDN, CDR2 FVKESK. The CDR3 has 16 residues. V gave up 4 bases and J gave up 1 base, with 17 bases separating them. As DNA, the CDR3 is TGTGCCAGCAGCCCATTTAGTACGGGGAGATCCTACGAGCAGTACTTC. Translated: CASSPFSTGRSYEQYF.

In its sample, this clone was seen a few times. V and J are TRBV6-5 and TRBJ2-1; 9 nucleotides align to TRBD1. Germline CDR1 and CDR2: MNHEY and SVGAGI. There are 15 residues in the CDR3. Trimming took 0 bases from V and 8 from J; bases not matched to a gene: 5. The CDR3 here is CASSYSITGGDEQFF. The CDR3 nucleotides are TGTGCCAGCAGTTACTCGATAACAGGGGGCGATGAGCAGTTCTTC.

The chain links TRBV2 to TRBJ2-5, with TRBD1 identical over 10 bases. The length of the CDR3 is 14 residues. Germline assignment: CDR1 SNHLY and CDR2 FYNNEI. Trimming at V came to 3 bases and at J to 9 bases, leaving 7 bases not matched to a gene. As DNA, the CDR3 is TGTGCCAGCAGTGAGGGACAGGGGCCCAGGGCCCAGTACTTC. Amino acid sequence: CASSEGQGPRAQYF.

V is TRBV19 and J is TRBJ1-4; D unclear. V was trimmed by 3 bases and J by 2 bases, leaving 10 bases between them. The germline V gene has CDR1 LNHDA and CDR2 SQIVND (reference sequence). This CDR3 has 15 residues. The CDR3 here is CASSILRSTNEKLFF. The CDR3 DNA reads as TGTGCCAGTAGTATTCTGCGGAGTACTAATGAAAAACTGTTTTTT.

The genes are TRBV19 and TRBJ1-6, with 8 nucleotides matching TRBD1. Per the germline V gene, CDR1 is LNHDA and CDR2 is SQIVND (reference sequence). The length of the CDR3 is 14 residues. The V gene end was trimmed by 7 bases and the J gene end by 6 bases; junction bases not matched to a gene: 5. The CDR3 protein is CASTQDRGNSPLHF. The CDR3 nucleotides read TGTGCCAGTACCCAAGACAGGGGTAATTCACCCCTCCACTTT. Using reference TRBV19 and TRBJ1-6 for the parts outside the CDR3, the full variable domain is DGGITQSPKYLFRKEGQNVTLSCEQNLNHDAMYWYRQDPGQGLRLIYYSQIVNDFQKGDIAEGYSVSREKKESFPLTVTSAQKNPTAFYLCASTQDRGNSPLHFGNGTRLTVT.

This chain links TRBV2 with TRBJ2-3; the D gene is possibly TRBD1 (6 bases). The CDR3 consists of 12 residues. Germline V lookup: CDR1 SNHLY, CDR2 FYNNEI. V gave up 10 bases and J gave up 0 bases, with 8 bases separating them. For the CDR3, the DNA is TGTGCCATTCAGGGGAGCACAGATACGCAGTATTTT. It is translated as CAIQGSTDTQYF. Full variable domain (remainder filled in from reference TRBV2 and TRBJ2-3): EPEVTQTPSHQVTQMGQEVILRCVPISNHLYFYWYRQILGQKVEFLVSFYNNEISEKSEIFDDQFSVERPDGSNFTLKIRSTKLEDSAMYFCAIQGSTDTQYFGPGTRLTVL.

The gene calls are TRBV15 and TRBJ2-5; D ambiguous. V was trimmed by 0 bases and J by 4 bases, leaving 3 bases between them. The germline V gene has CDR1 LNHNV and CDR2 YYDKDF (reference sequence). The CDR3 loop spans 12 amino acids. The CDR3 reads CATSRDRETQYF. CDR3 nucleotide sequence: TGTGCCACCAGCAGAGATCGAGAGACCCAGTACTTC.

V gene TRBV27 combines with J gene TRBJ2-1; the match to TRBD2 covers 8 bases. V lost 7 bases to trimming and J lost 8 bases; unmatched junction nucleotides: 10. Germline V gene lookup returns CDR1 MNHEY and CDR2 SMNVEV (reference sequence). This CDR3 is built from 14 residues. The CDR3 coding sequence is TGTGCCAGCAACCTGCGGGGGGCCGGGGATGAGCAGTTCTTC. This gives the protein CASNLRGAGDEQFF.

Only a few counts were recorded for this clone. This chain joins TRBV7-9 and TRBJ1-4, with unresolved D. Germline V lookup: CDR1 SEHNR, CDR2 FQNEAQ (reference sequence). This CDR3 is built from 14 residues. The V end lost 1 base, the J end lost 4 bases, and 7 bases lay between the germline ends. The CDR3 nucleotides read TGTGCCAGCAGCTTAGGTCATGTTAATGAAAAACTGTTTTTT. Protein product: CASSLGHVNEKLFF.

For the CDR3, the DNA is TGTGCCAGCGGACAGGGGTACAATCAGCCCCAGCATTTT. Encoded protein: CASGQGYNQPQHF. V is TRBV2 and J is TRBJ1-5; 9 positions match TRBD1. This CDR3 comprises 13 residues. Trimming at V came to 8 bases and at J to 3 bases, leaving 2 bases not matched to a gene. Germline assignment: CDR1 SNHLY and CDR2 FYNNEI.

This clone was picked up one time. The chain recombines TRBV7-9 with TRBJ2-3; D uncertain. The germline V and J ends were trimmed by 0 bases and 2 bases, with 12 bases remaining between them. From germline, CDR1 is SEHNR and CDR2 FQNEAQ (reference sequence). The CDR3 extends over 16 amino acids. DNA of the CDR3: TGTGCCAGCAGCTTAGCGTTGGTGCAGAACACAGATACGCAGTATTTT. Its translation is CASSLALVQNTDTQYF.

This sequence joins TRBV7-9 and TRBJ1-5; TRBD1 agrees at 9 bases. Germline-derived CDR1 and CDR2 are SEHNR and FQNEAQ (reference sequence). This CDR3 spans 14 amino acids. V was clipped by 6 bases and J by 6 bases; unmatched bases: 6. The CDR3, as DNA: TGTGCCAGCAGTTATACAGGGGGCGGTCAGCCCCAGCATTTT. This gives the protein CASSYTGGGQPQHF.

The J gene is TRBJ1-5, the V gene TRBV2, with TRBD1 identical over 8 bases. V shed 2 bases, J shed 5 bases, and the junction held 5 bases outside the gene matches. There are 15 residues in the CDR3. Per germline, CDR1 SNHLY and CDR2 FYNNEI. The CDR3 loop is CASSEYSGGYQPQHF. The CDR3 bases are TGTGCCAGCAGTGAATATTCAGGGGGCTATCAGCCCCAGCATTTT.

This clone is medium-sized in the sample. The V call is TRBV19, the J call TRBJ2-1, with 12 bases that match TRBD2. The V segment lost 10 bases and the J segment 4 bases; nucleotides outside the gene matches: 5. The germline V gene has CDR1 LNHDA and CDR2 SQIVND (reference sequence). There are 14 residues in the CDR3. DNA for the CDR3: TGTGCCACCGGGACTAGCGGGCGATACAATGAGCAGTTCTTC. Translating gives CATGTSGRYNEQFF.

The V and J genes are TRBV4-2 and TRBJ2-2; TRBD2 aligns across 10 bases. V dropped 1 base and J dropped 1; count of bases not matched to a gene: 6. Germline V gene sequence: CDR1 LGHNA, CDR2 YNFKEQ. The CDR3 spans 18 residues. The CDR3 protein is CASSQASLAGMNTGELFF. The CDR3 DNA reads TGTGCCAGCAGCCAAGCGTCACTAGCGGGGATGAACACCGGGGAGCTGTTTTTT.

This rearrangement joins TRBV5-1 to TRBJ2-7; 9 bases map to TRBD1. V was pared by 5 bases and J by 2 bases, with 11 bases of the junction left unmatched. Germline CDR1 is SGHRS and CDR2 is YFSETQ. This CDR3 contains 16 residues. The CDR3 loop reads CASSFYRGRIPYEQYF. CDR3 sequence (DNA): TGCGCCAGCAGTTTCTACAGGGGGCGCATCCCCTACGAGCAGTACTTC.